This T cell receptor beta chain was observed in a study of OX40 agonist ivuxolimab in advanced cancers. Study-wide points: The study observed clonal expansion of CD4+ and CD8+ blood T cells by week 6 at 0.1 to 3.0 mg/kg.

Sequenced by immunoSEQ multiplex PCR; TCRdb stores in-frame clones only, minus some. The table includes approximately 75,000 clones, approximately 87% detected once. On this clone itself: Its specificity is not known.

The receptor comes from an adult with an advanced solid tumor such as melanoma, head and neck, liver or kidney cancer. Source: CD4+ or CD8+ T cells sorted from blood, taken in a trial of the OX40 agonist ivuxolimab.

The CDR3 reads CASSQEPSGEGPYNEQFF. The CDR3 nucleotides are TGTGCCAGCAGCCAAGAGCCGTCGGGGGAGGGTCCCTACAATGAGCAGTTCTTC. The genes are TRBV4-2 and TRBJ2-1, with TRBD2 identical over 7 bases. The V segment lost 0 bases and the J segment 2 bases; nucleotides outside the gene matches: 10. CDR3 length: 18 amino acids. Germline-derived CDR1 and CDR2 are LGHNA and YNFKEQ.